The sequence of this TCR beta chain was determined in a study of T cell changes during pregnancy in multiple sclerosis. Germline assignment: CDR1 SGHTA and CDR2 FQGTGA. The CDR3 covers 15 residues. Trimming left V 5 bases short and J 3 bases short, with 14 bases between. The method was immunoSEQ multiplex PCR; TCRdb's version includes in-frame clones alone and lacks a portion of them. The sample consists of 20,000 to 25,000 clones, around 93% of them appearing once. Sample: CD4+ T cells from peripheral blood mononuclear cells, taken in the third trimester of pregnancy. This sequence joins TRBV7-3 and TRBJ2-1; D is perhaps TRBD1 (6 bases). The origin of this receptor is a female donor with multiple sclerosis, enrolled in a pregnancy study. The CDR3: CASSLTPRGYNEQFF. The CDR3 DNA reads as TGTGCCAGCAGCCTGACCCCCAGGGGCTACAATGAGCAGTTCTTC. The complete variable domain, with remaining parts taken from reference TRBV7-3 and TRBJ2-1, reads GAGVSQTPSNKVTEKGKYVELRCDPISGHTALYWYRQSLGQGPEFLIYFQGTGAADDSGLPNDRFFAVRPEGSVSTLKIQRTERGDSAVYLCASSLTPRGYNEQFFGPGTRLTVL.